Below, 4 T cell receptor beta chains from the same sample are listed, as sequenced in a study of identical twins. TCRdb re-called the 5' RACE reads with MiXCR, one entry per CDR3 protein. The sample lists roughly 240,000 distinct CDR3 sequences; approximately 6.8% were seen once. These data were likewise used in another study, on yellow fever vaccine responses in identical twins.

Sample: CD8+ T cells sorted from blood. The source of these receptors is a woman between 18 and 29 years old in good health.

The J gene is TRBJ2-7, the V gene TRBV10-2, with 8 bases fitting TRBD2. Germline CDR1 is WSHSY and CDR2 is SAAADI. This CDR3 contains 12 residues. The J segment lost 2 bases and the V segment lost 10 bases, leaving 4 bases of the junction unmatched. The CDR3 sequence: CATLTSAYEQYF. CDR3 nucleotides: TGCGCCACCTTGACTAGCGCCTACGAGCAGTACTTC.

The chain couples TRBV11-2 to TRBJ2-1, with D perhaps TRBD2 (5 bases). CDR3 length: 15 amino acids. V shed 0 bases and J shed 0 bases, with 6 bases lying between them. Per the germline V gene, CDR1 is SGHAT and CDR2 is FQNNGV. CDR3 nucleotides: TGTGCCAGCAGCTTAGATAGCGTCTCCTACAATGAGCAGTTCTTC. This encodes CASSLDSVSYNEQFF.

The table lists this clonotype with a few counts. This rearrangement joins TRBV12-3 or TRBV12-4 to TRBJ2-1; 8 bases map to TRBD1. The CDR3 loop spans 15 amino acids. Germline trimming cut 6 bases from V and 3 bases from J; bases unmatched to any gene: 7. This CDR3 is CASRTGGHYYNEQFF. For the CDR3, the DNA is TGTGCCAGCAGAACAGGGGGGCACTACTACAATGAGCAGTTCTTC.

This clonotype was counted at least ten times. In DNA form, the CDR3 reads TGCAGTGCCACAGGGGGGGACTATGGCTACACCTTC. Amino acid sequence: CSATGGDYGYTF. The chain is built from TRBV20-1 and TRBJ1-2, with TRBD1 matching over 8 bases. Germline-derived CDR1 and CDR2 are DFQATT and SNEGSKA (reference sequence). V gave up 6 bases and J gave up 3 bases; unmatched junction bases: 3. This CDR3 has 12 residues.